The 18 T cell receptor beta chains in this list originate from one sample, sequenced in a study of cytomegalovirus exposure and HLA in healthy donors. 13 Jbeta primers and 60 Vbeta primers were used for the PCR. TCRdb keeps only in-frame clones here, not all; method: immunoSEQ multiplex PCR. The data show 99,000 or so clones, around three quarters seen once. The sample consisted of PBMCs. The receptor set was obtained from a male donor in good health and CMV-seropositive.

The count of this clone is one. This chain uses TRBV2 with TRBJ2-5; 10 nucleotides line up with TRBD2. With 0 bases clipped from V and 2 bases from J, the junction kept 6 bases outside the gene matches. The CDR3 covers 17 residues. Looked up from germline, CDR1 is SNHLY and CDR2 is FYNNEI. CDR3 nucleotides: TGTGCCAGCAGTGAAGCTATTAGCGGGGGGCTTCAAGAGACCCAGTACTTC. This translates into CASSEAISGGLQETQYF.

As DNA, the CDR3 is TGTGCCAGCAGCCGGGGACTAGCGGGGAACACCGGGGAGCTGTTTTTT. Translation: CASSRGLAGNTGELFF. The chain carries TRBV5-4 and TRBJ2-2; 12 bases are a match to TRBD2. This CDR3 region has 16 residues. J lost 1 base, V lost 4 bases, and 2 bases had no gene match. Germline CDR1 SGHNT, CDR2 YYREEE (reference sequence).

The chain has TRBV6-5 and TRBJ2-7; D perhaps matches TRBD1 (5 bases). Trimming removed 7 bases from V and 7 bases from J, with 20 bases in between. Germline loops: CDR1 MNHEY, CDR2 SVGAGI. This CDR3 is 14 amino acids long. CDR3 DNA: TGTGCCAGCAACAAGGGGCTGGAACCCGGAGAGCAGTACTTC. Residues: CASNKGLEPGEQYF.

The genes are TRBV5-1 and TRBJ2-1; D is possibly TRBD1 (7 bases). CDR1 is SGHRS and CDR2 is YFSETQ in the germline V gene. Between the trimmed V and J ends, which lost 3 bases and 3 bases, there was a span of 13 bases. CDR3 size: 15 residues. DNA of the CDR3: TGCGCCAGCAGCTCCCGGGGGACAGACTACAATGAGCAGTTCTTC. Its protein is CASSSRGTDYNEQFF.

V is TRBV20-1 and J is TRBJ2-5, with a tentative D call TRBD2 (5 bases). Germline lookup yields CDR1 DFQATT and CDR2 SNEGSKA (reference sequence). The CDR3 runs to 11 residues. Between the trimmed V and J ends, which lost 1 base and 7 bases, there was a span of 7 bases. For the CDR3, the DNA is TGCAGTGCTAGAGGGAGCGGGACCCAGTACTTC. It translates to CSARGSGTQYF.

The chain carries TRBV5-4 and TRBJ1-1; weak D call: TRBD1 (5 bases). The CDR3 loop spans 13 amino acids. Germline CDR1 reads SGHNT; CDR2 reads YYREEE (reference sequence). V was clipped by 3 bases and J by 12 bases, with 18 bases between them. The CDR3, as DNA: TGTGCCAGCAGCTCAGTAGGACACCCGTTAACTTTCTTT. Amino acids: CASSSVGHPLTFF.

The J gene is TRBJ2-7, the V gene TRBV30, with 10 bases lining up with TRBD1. The CDR3 is 14 amino acids. J lost 2 bases, V lost 3 bases, and 4 bases had no gene match. The V gene's germline CDR1 is GTSNPN and CDR2 SVGIG (reference sequence). The CDR3: CAWRGTGATYEQYF. The CDR3 DNA sequence: TGTGCCTGGAGGGGGACAGGGGCTACCTACGAGCAGTACTTC.

J is TRBJ2-5 and V is TRBV6-1, with 9 bases that match TRBD2. Germline trimming cut 0 bases from V and 4 bases from J; bases unmatched to any gene: 6. Per the germline V gene, CDR1 is MNHNS and CDR2 is SASEGT. The CDR3 has 16 amino acids. The DNA of the CDR3 is TGTGCCAGCAGTGAAGCGTTAGCGGGGGCCGGAGAGACCCAGTACTTC. Translation gives CASSEALAGAGETQYF.

The chain uses TRBV30 and TRBJ1-6; 9 bases line up with TRBD1. The CDR3 has 17 amino acids. Unmatched junction bases numbered 9, after V lost 6 bases and J lost 0 bases. The germline gives CDR1 GTSNPN, CDR2 SVGIG (reference sequence). The CDR3, as DNA: TGTGCCTGCCCACCCGGACAGGGGAGCTCCTATAATTCACCCCTCCACTTT. Encoded protein: CACPPGQGSSYNSPLHF.

The chain couples TRBV4-1 to TRBJ1-1; a weak D match, TRBD1 (5 bases). The CDR3 is 12 residues long. Trimming stripped 0 bases from V and 10 bases from J, with 9 bases between. The V gene's germline CDR1 is MGHRA and CDR2 YSYEKL. The CDR3 region has the DNA TGCGCCAGCAGCCAAGATGGGAGGGGAGCTTTCTTT. Residues: CASSQDGRGAFF.

This chain connects TRBV5-1 to TRBJ2-5, with D hard to call. The germline V gene has CDR1 SGHRS and CDR2 YFSETQ. The CDR3 is made up of 13 amino acids. The V end lost 4 bases, the J end lost 1 base, and 8 bases lay between the germline ends. As DNA, the CDR3 is TGCGCCAGCAGCAACAGTGGCCAAGAGACCCAGTACTTC. Translated: CASSNSGQETQYF. The variable domain in full, completed from reference TRBV5-1 and TRBJ2-5, reads KAGVTQTPRYLIKTRGQQVTLSCSPISGHRSVSWYQQTPGQGLQFLFEYFSETQRNKGNFPGRFSGRQFSNSRSEMNVSTLELGDSALYLCASSNSGQETQYFGPGTRLLVL.

The chain couples TRBV4-1 to TRBJ1-3; D is uncertain. The CDR3 sequence is 17 residues long. Trimming left V 4 bases short and J 2 bases short, with 18 bases between. CDR1 and CDR2 (germline): MGHRA, YSYEKL. The CDR3 spells CASSRGGIVAAGNTIYF. CDR3 sequence (DNA): TGCGCCAGCAGCCGAGGAGGGATTGTGGCGGCTGGAAACACCATATATTTT.

V is TRBV19 and J is TRBJ2-3; 9 bases align to TRBD2. There are 15 residues in the CDR3. The J segment lost 2 bases and the V segment lost 7 bases, leaving 7 bases of the junction unmatched. CDR1 and CDR2 (germline): LNHDA, SQIVND (reference sequence). CDR3 sequence: CASTPSGGLTDTQYF. As DNA, the CDR3 is TGTGCCAGTACTCCGAGCGGGGGGCTCACAGATACGCAGTATTTT.

This rearrangement joins TRBV13 to TRBJ2-7; 11 positions agree with TRBD1. V shed 0 bases, J shed 5 bases, and the junction held 3 bases outside the gene matches. The CDR3 has 15 amino acids. CDR1 is PRHDT, CDR2 FYEKMQ, per germline (reference sequence). As DNA, the CDR3 is TGTGCCAGCAGCTTAGGTTCGGACAGGGGGCACGAGCAGTACTTC. Amino acid sequence: CASSLGSDRGHEQYF.

This clone was recorded a few times. The chain combines TRBV19 with TRBJ1-1; tentatively, D is TRBD1 (6 bases). V shed 3 bases and J shed 7 bases, with 21 bases lying between them. The germline V gene has CDR1 LNHDA and CDR2 SQIVND (reference sequence). This CDR3 has 16 amino acids. The CDR3 protein is CASSMGGTPFLSEAFF. As DNA, the CDR3 is TGTGCCAGTAGTATGGGGGGGACACCCTTCTTGAGTGAAGCTTTCTTT.

V usage is TRBV6-6 and J usage is TRBJ2-3; perhaps TRBD2 as D (7 bases). The CDR3 spans 11 residues. The germline CDR1 and CDR2 sequences are MNHNY and SVGAGI (reference sequence). CDR3 in amino acids: CATRGADTQYF. The CDR3 DNA is TGTGCTACCCGGGGGGCGGATACGCAGTATTTT.

The rearrangement uses TRBV7-6 and TRBJ2-2; 11 nucleotides line up with TRBD2. This CDR3 is 18 amino acids long. Germline-derived CDR1 and CDR2 are SGHVS and FNYEAQ. Unmatched junction bases numbered 12, after V lost 5 bases and J lost 4 bases. The CDR3 region is CASSLIAGGLSGTGELFF. DNA for the CDR3: TGTGCCAGCAGCCTAATAGCGGGGGGGCTTTCGGGCACCGGGGAGCTGTTTTTT.

The rearrangement joins TRBV13 to TRBJ1-3; a possible D gene is TRBD1 (5 bases). Trimming pared 2 bases from V and 1 base from J, leaving 6 bases between. The CDR3 loop spans 14 amino acids. Germline V gene data show CDR1 as PRHDT and CDR2 as FYEKMQ (reference sequence). CDR3 sequence (DNA): TGTGCCAGCAGCTTACAGGGATCTGGAAACACCATATATTTT. This gives the protein CASSLQGSGNTIYF.